Reported below is one T cell receptor (beta chain). The CDR3 runs to 15 residues. J was trimmed by 6 bases and V by 1 base; bases with no gene match: 6. CDR1 is SQVTM and CDR2 is ANQGSEA in the germline V gene. Here immunoSEQ multiplex PCR was the method, and the copy in TCRdb shows in-frame clones only, minus some. The sample yields 90,000 to 100,000 clones, roughly 89% seen once. This sample is drawn from a study of OX40 agonist ivuxolimab in advanced cancers. Looking at the study overall: With ivuxolimab, an agonistic anti-OX40 (CD134) antibody, patients were treated.

V gene TRBV29-1 combines with J gene TRBJ1-4, with 9 bases that match TRBD1. The source was CD4+ or CD8+ T cells sorted from blood, collected in a trial of the OX40 agonist ivuxolimab. The receptor's source is an adult with an advanced solid tumor such as melanoma, head and neck, liver or kidney cancer. This CDR3 is CSVEGGTGRDEKLFF. In DNA, the CDR3 is TGCAGCGTTGAAGGGGGGACAGGGAGAGATGAAAAACTGTTTTTT.